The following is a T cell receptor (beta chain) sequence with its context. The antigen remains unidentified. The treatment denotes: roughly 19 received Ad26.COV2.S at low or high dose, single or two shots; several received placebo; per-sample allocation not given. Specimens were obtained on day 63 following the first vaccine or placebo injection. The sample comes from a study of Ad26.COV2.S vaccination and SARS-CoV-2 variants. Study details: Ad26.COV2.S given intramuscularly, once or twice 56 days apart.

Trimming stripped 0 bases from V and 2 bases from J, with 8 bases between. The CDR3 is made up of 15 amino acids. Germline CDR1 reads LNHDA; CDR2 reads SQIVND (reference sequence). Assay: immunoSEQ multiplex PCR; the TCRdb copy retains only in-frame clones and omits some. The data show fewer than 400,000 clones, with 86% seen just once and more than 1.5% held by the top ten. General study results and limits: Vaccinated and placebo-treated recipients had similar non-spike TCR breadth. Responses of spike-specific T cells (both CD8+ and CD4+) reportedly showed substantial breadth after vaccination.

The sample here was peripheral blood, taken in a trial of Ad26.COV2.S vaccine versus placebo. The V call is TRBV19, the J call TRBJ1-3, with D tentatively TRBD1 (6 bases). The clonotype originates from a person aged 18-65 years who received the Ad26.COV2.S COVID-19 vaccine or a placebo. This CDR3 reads CASSIEGGPGNTIYF. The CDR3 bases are TGTGCCAGTAGTATAGAGGGGGGCCCTGGAAACACCATATATTTT.